This T cell receptor (beta chain) was obtained from a study of identifying expanded T cells in peripheral blood. General study results and limits: About 1.2 clones differed between technical replicates, versus roughly 16 and 20 over time. Variance in clone template counts between two-week samples significantly increased with total template count across all healthy donors.

Collection occurred without any documented infections or immune events in donors. To note about this clone: Its specificity is not known.

CDR1 SGDLS and CDR2 YYNGEE come from the germline V gene. V was clipped by 4 bases and J by 0 bases, with 14 bases between them. This CDR3 is built from 15 residues. Profiling relied on immunoSEQ multiplex PCR, and the TCRdb table lists in-frame clones only, not all of them. Among about 91,000 clones, 70% to 90% were seen once, and the ten largest hold 3% to 4%. The TCR comes from a person aged 18 to 69 in good health. The material sequenced was blood. The chain joins TRBV9 to TRBJ2-7; D is unresolved. CDR3 coding DNA: TGTGCCAGCAGCCCCCATTCGATTTTCTCCTACGAGCAGTACTTC. This sequence encodes CASSPHSIFSYEQYF.